This T cell receptor (beta chain) was sequenced in a study of graft-versus-host responses after intestinal transplantation. Study outcomes and limitations: The marrow of recipients harbored GvH clones, and ileum or blood showed some of them first.

Trimming cost V 3 bases and J 8 bases, with 12 bases left between them. CDR3 length: 13 amino acids. The germline V gene has CDR1 WSHSY and CDR2 SAAADI. Notes on this clone: Its antigen is not identified.

The table came from immunoSEQ multiplex PCR; TCRdb's copy has only in-frame clones and leaves some out. The sample carries tens of thousands of clones, roughly four fifths recorded once. The clonotype originates from a human donor who received an intestinal transplant. Sequencing used unstimulated CD8+ T cells sorted from spleen or lymph node cells, obtained before intestinal transplant. The rearrangement links TRBV10-2 to TRBJ2-3; D is unresolved. The CDR3 nucleotides are TGCGCCAGCAGTGACTTACCATCCGGTACGCAGTATTTT. Its protein is CASSDLPSGTQYF.